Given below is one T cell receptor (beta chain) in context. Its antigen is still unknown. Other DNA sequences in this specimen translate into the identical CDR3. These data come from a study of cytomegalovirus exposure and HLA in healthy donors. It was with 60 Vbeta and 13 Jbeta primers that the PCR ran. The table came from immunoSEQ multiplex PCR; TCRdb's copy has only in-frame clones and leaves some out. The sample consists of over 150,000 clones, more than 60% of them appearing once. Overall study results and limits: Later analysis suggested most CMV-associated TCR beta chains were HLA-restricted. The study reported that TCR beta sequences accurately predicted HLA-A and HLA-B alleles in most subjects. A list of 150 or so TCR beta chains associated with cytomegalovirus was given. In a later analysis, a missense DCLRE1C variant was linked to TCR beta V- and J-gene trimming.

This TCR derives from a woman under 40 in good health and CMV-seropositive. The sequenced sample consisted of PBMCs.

CDR3 amino acids: CASSLNPGLAAHNEQFF. The CDR3 DNA follows: TGTGCCAGCAGCTTAAACCCGGGACTAGCGGCCCACAATGAGCAGTTCTTC. The chain employs TRBV11-3 and TRBJ2-1; TRBD2 aligns across 11 bases. Germline V CDR1 and CDR2: SGHNT, YENEEA. V shed 2 bases and J 5 bases; nucleotides not matched to a gene: 8. CDR3 length: 17 amino acids.